Listed here are 10 T cell receptor beta chains from one sample, sequenced in a study of T cells in localized non-small cell lung cancer. Clones were sequenced by immunoSEQ multiplex PCR, and TCRdb holds only the in-frame ones, with some missing. The sample yields fewer than 25,000 clones, roughly nine tenths seen once. Source: peripheral blood, taken before any cancer treatment. These receptors were obtained from a woman between 40 and 69 years old with stage I lung adenocarcinoma.

This rearrangement joins TRBV14 to TRBJ2-5; 7 positions match TRBD1. CDR1 and CDR2 (germline): SGHDN, FVKESK. V shed 4 bases and J 5 bases; nucleotides not matched to a gene: 13. The CDR3 totals 16 residues. CDR3 amino acids: CASSPSGTALGETQYF. DNA for the CDR3: TGTGCCAGCAGCCCATCCGGGACAGCTTTGGGTGAGACCCAGTACTTC. Variable domain in full (rest from reference TRBV14 and TRBJ2-5): EAGVTQFPSHSVIEKGQTVTLRCDPISGHDNLYWYRRVMGKEIKFLLHFVKESKQDESGMPNNRFLAERTGGTYSTLKVQPAELEDSGVYFCASSPSGTALGETQYFGPGTRLLVL.

This rearrangement joins TRBV6-5 to TRBJ2-7, with a tentative D call TRBD2 (5 bases). The germline CDR1 and CDR2 sequences are MNHEY and SVGAGI. The CDR3 runs 15 residues. The V end was cut by 4 bases, the J end by 4 bases, with 17 bases between. CDR3 loop: CASSSADPGKYEQYF. The CDR3 nucleotides read TGTGCCAGCAGTTCAGCGGACCCGGGGAAGTACGAGCAGTACTTC.

The rearrangement uses TRBV7-2 and TRBJ2-5; D might be TRBD1 (7 bases). The V end was cut by 2 bases, the J end by 1 base, with 20 bases between. Germline lookup yields CDR1 SGHTA and CDR2 FQGNSA. The CDR3 totals 18 residues. This chain's CDR3 is CASSLLGQVWGGQETQYF. CDR3 nucleotides: TGTGCCAGCAGCTTACTCGGACAGGTTTGGGGAGGCCAAGAGACCCAGTACTTC. Drawing the rest from reference TRBV7-2 and TRBJ2-5, the complete variable domain is GAGVSQSPSNKVTEKGKDVELRCDPISGHTALYWYRQSLGQGLEFLIYFQGNSAPDKSGLPSDRFSAERTGGSVSTLTIQRTQQEDSAVYLCASSLLGQVWGGQETQYFGPGTRLLVL.

The chain has TRBV29-1 and TRBJ2-1; 9 nucleotides match TRBD2. Per germline, CDR1 SQVTM and CDR2 ANQGSEA. Trimming removed 4 bases from V and 5 bases from J; junction bases left unmatched: 6. This CDR3 is 14 amino acids long. The CDR3 DNA reads TGCAGCGTTGTCCGGGGACTAGCCAACAATGAGCAGTTCTTC. As protein: CSVVRGLANNEQFF.

The CDR3 region is CASTMRAGLVNTEAFF. In DNA form, the CDR3 reads TGTGCCAGCACCATGAGGGCAGGGCTGGTGAACACTGAAGCTTTCTTT. The V and J genes are TRBV7-2 and TRBJ1-1, with a tentative D call TRBD1 (5 bases). V lost 7 bases to trimming and J lost 0 bases, with 18 bases between them. The CDR3 sequence is 16 residues long. Looked up from germline, CDR1 is SGHTA and CDR2 is FQGNSA.

This clone was counted between two and nine times. V gene TRBV6-1 combines with J gene TRBJ2-2; D is undetermined. The CDR3 extends over 16 amino acids. Between the trimmed V and J ends, which lost 1 base and 0 bases, there was a span of 9 bases. Germline values: CDR1 MNHNS, CDR2 SASEGT. The CDR3 reads CASSEVRPPNTGELFF. The CDR3 coding sequence is TGTGCCAGCAGTGAAGTAAGGCCACCGAACACCGGGGAGCTGTTTTTT.

The chain is built from TRBV13 and TRBJ1-4; 8 bases are shared with TRBD1. V lost 2 bases and J lost 10; bases outside the gene matches: 15. The CDR3 is made up of 17 amino acids. Germline CDR1 PRHDT, CDR2 FYEKMQ (reference sequence). In nucleotides, the CDR3 is TGTGCCAGCAGCTTAAGTCCCGCTGACAGGGGAAAGGTAAAACTGTTTTTT. Translated: CASSLSPADRGKVKLFF. Using reference TRBV13 and TRBJ1-4 for the parts outside the CDR3, the full variable domain is AAGVIQSPRHLIKEKRETATLKCYPIPRHDTVYWYQQGPGQDPQFLISFYEKMQSDKGSIPDRFSAQQFSDYHSELNMSSLELGDSALYFCASSLSPADRGKVKLFFGSGTQLSVL.

The rearrangement joins TRBV7-2 to TRBJ2-5, with D hard to call. CDR1 and CDR2 (germline): SGHTA, FQGNSA. This CDR3 is built from 16 residues. With 2 bases removed from V and 1 base from J, the gap between germline ends came to 14 bases. The CDR3 protein is CASSLTQPAPQETQYF. CDR3 nucleotide sequence: TGTGCCAGCAGCTTAACCCAACCGGCCCCCCAAGAGACCCAGTACTTC.

J is TRBJ2-7 and V is TRBV28; weak D call: TRBD1 (5 bases). Trimming pared 7 bases from V and 2 bases from J, leaving 15 bases between. Germline V lookup: CDR1 MDHEN, CDR2 SYDVKM. The CDR3 length is 14 residues. In DNA, the CDR3 is TGTGCCAGCAAGGTAGTAGGGGTCGCCTACGAGCAGTACTTC. Translation: CASKVVGVAYEQYF. The whole variable domain, remainder taken from reference TRBV28 and TRBJ2-7, is DVKVTQSSRYLVKRTGEKVFLECVQDMDHENMFWYRQDPGLGLRLIYFSYDVKMKEKGDIPEGYSVSREKKERFSLILESASTNQTSMYLCASKVVGVAYEQYFGPGTRLTVT.

The chain recombines TRBV7-9 with TRBJ2-5; D call uncertain. The CDR3 sequence is 14 residues long. Germline-derived CDR1 and CDR2 are SEHNR and FQNEAQ (reference sequence). V shed 0 bases and J shed 4 bases, with 9 bases lying between them. DNA for the CDR3: TGTGCCAGCAGCTTAGCGTGGTCCGGAGAGACCCAGTACTTC. Translation gives CASSLAWSGETQYF.